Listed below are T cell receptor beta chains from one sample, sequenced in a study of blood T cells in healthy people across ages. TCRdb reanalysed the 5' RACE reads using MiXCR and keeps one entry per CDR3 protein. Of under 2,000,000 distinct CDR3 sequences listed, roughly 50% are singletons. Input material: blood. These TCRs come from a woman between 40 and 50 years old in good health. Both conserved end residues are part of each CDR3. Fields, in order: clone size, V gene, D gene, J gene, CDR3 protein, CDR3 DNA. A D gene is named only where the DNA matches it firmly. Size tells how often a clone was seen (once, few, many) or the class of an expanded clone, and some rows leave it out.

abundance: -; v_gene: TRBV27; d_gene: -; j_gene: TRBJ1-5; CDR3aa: CASSGGRSNQPQHF; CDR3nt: TGTGCCAGCAGCGGAGGGCGGAGCAATCAGCCCCAGCATTTT
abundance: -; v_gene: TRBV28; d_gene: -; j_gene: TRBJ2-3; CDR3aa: CTNSLALTTDTQYF; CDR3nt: TGTACCAACAGTTTAGCCCTAACCACAGATACGCAGTATTTT
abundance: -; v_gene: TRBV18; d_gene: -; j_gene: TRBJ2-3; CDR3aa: CASSPGGWGITDTQYF; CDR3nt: TGTGCCAGCTCACCTGGTGGTTGGGGTATCACAGATACGCAGTATTTT
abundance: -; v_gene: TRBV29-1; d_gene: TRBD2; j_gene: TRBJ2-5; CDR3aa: CSAATSGGYETQYF; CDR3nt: TGCAGCGCAGCGACTAGCGGGGGATATGAGACCCAGTACTTC
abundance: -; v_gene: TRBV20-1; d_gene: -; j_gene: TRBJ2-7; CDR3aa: CSARYLGISYEQYF; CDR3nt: TGCAGTGCTAGATATCTCGGTATTTCCTACGAGCAGTACTTC
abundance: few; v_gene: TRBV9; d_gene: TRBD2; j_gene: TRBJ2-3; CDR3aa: CASSSGGLNTDTQYF; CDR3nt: TGTGCCAGCAGTTCGGGGGGGCTAAACACAGATACGCAGTATTTT
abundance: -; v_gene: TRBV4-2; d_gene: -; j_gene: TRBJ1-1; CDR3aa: CASSQRGGVTEAFF; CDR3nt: TGTGCCAGCAGCCAGAGGGGGGGCGTAACTGAAGCTTTCTTT
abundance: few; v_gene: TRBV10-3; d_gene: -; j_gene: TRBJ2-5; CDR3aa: CAISPGYQETQYF; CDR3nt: TGTGCCATCAGCCCTGGCTACCAAGAGACCCAGTACTTC
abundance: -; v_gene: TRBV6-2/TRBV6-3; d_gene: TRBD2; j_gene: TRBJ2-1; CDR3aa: CASSRGSGGAWNEQFF; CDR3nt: TGTGCCAGCAGTAGGGGGAGCGGGGGGGCCTGGAATGAGCAGTTCTTC
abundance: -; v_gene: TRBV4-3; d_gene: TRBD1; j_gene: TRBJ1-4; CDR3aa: CASSQDQGAGNEKLFF; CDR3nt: TGCGCCAGCAGCCAAGATCAGGGGGCTGGGAATGAAAAACTGTTTTTT
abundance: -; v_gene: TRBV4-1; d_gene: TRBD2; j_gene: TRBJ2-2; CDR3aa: CASSRVGGDTGELFF; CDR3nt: TGCGCCAGCAGCCGGGTCGGGGGGGACACCGGGGAGCTGTTTTTT
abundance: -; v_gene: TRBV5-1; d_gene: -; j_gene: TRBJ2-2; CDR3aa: CASSLIQEKELFF; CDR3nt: TGCGCCAGCAGCCTTATACAGGAGAAGGAGCTGTTTTTT
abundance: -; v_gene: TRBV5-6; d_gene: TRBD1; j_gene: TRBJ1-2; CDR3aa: CASTTLGTGYYGYTF; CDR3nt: TGTGCCAGCACCACACTCGGGACAGGGTACTATGGCTACACCTTC
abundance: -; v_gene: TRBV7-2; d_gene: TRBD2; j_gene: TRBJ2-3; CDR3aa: CASSLTRGTSTDTQYF; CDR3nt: TGTGCCAGCAGCTTAACGCGGGGGACTAGCACAGATACGCAGTATTTT
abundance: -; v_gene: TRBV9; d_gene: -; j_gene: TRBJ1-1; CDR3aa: CASSVRGDSNTEAFF; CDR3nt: TGTGCCAGCAGCGTAAGAGGGGACTCGAACACTGAAGCTTTCTTT
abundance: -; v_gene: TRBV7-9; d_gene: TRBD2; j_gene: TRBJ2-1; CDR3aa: CASSLAPGLEAYNEQFF; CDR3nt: TGTGCCAGCAGCTTAGCCCCGGGACTAGAAGCCTACAATGAGCAGTTCTTC
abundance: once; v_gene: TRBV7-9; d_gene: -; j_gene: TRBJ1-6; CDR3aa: CASSQTGSYSPLHF; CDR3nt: TGTGCCAGCAGCCAGACAGGTTCCTATTCACCCCTCCACTTT
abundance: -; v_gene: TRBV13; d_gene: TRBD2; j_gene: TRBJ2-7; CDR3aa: CASSLGRGGYSYEQYF; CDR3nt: TGTGCCAGCAGCTTAGGCCGCGGGGGTTACTCCTACGAGCAGTACTTC
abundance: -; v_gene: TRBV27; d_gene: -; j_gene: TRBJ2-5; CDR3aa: CASSLRGGVIETQYF; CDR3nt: TGTGCCAGCAGTTTAAGAGGGGGGGTAATCGAGACCCAGTACTTC
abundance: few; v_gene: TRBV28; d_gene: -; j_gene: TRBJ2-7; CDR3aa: CASRSQGTSSYEQYF; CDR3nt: TGTGCCAGCAGAAGCCAAGGGACCAGCTCCTACGAGCAGTACTTC
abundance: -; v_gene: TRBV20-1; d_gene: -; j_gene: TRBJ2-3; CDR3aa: CSAGTSDTQYF; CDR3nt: TGCAGTGCCGGGACCTCAGATACGCAGTATTTT
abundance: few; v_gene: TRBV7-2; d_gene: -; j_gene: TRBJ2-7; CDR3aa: CASSLWDGGLLLYF; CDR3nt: TGTGCCAGCAGCTTATGGGACGGGGGGCTCTTATTGTACTTC
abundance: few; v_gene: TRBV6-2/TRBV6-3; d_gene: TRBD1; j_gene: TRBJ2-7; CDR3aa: CASSDRQGARIYEQYF; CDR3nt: TGTGCCAGCAGTGACAGACAGGGGGCTAGGATCTACGAGCAGTACTTC
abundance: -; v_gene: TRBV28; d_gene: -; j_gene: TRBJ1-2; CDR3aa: CASTTTLGGYTF; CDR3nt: TGTGCCAGCACTACGACGTTGGGAGGCTACACCTTC
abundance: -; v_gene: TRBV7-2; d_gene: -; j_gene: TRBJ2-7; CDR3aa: CASSLEMANEQYF; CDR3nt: TGTGCCAGCAGCTTAGAAATGGCAAACGAGCAGTACTTC
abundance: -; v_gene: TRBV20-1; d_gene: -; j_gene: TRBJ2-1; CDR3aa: CSAGRVPSSYNEQFF; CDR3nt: TGCAGTGCTGGGCGGGTTCCCTCCTCCTACAATGAGCAGTTCTTC
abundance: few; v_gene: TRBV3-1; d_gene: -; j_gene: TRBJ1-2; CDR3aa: CASSQGSLTVYGYTF; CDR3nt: TGTGCCAGCAGCCAAGGATCGTTAACGGTCTATGGCTACACCTTC
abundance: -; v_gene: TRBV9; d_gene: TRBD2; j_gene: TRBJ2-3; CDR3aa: CASSPTGVAGVSADTQYF; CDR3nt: TGTGCCAGCAGCCCTACGGGAGTAGCGGGGGTCTCGGCGGATACGCAGTATTTT
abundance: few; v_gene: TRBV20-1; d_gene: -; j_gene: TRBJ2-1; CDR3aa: CSARERAASVGEQFF; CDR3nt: TGCAGTGCTAGAGAGAGGGCCGCGTCCGTCGGTGAGCAGTTCTTC
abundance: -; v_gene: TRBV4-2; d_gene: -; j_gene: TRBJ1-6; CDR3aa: CASSPTSTLYNSPLHF; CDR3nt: TGTGCCAGCAGTCCGACATCAACCTTGTATAATTCACCCCTCCACTTT
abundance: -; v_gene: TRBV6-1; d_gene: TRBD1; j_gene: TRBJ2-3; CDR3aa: CASSVRTGGGTDTQYF; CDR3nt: TGTGCCAGCAGTGTTAGGACAGGGGGCGGGACAGATACGCAGTATTTT
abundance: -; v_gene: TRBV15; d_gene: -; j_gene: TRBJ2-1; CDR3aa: CATSRSTPGRGHNEQFF; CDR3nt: TGTGCCACCAGCAGATCTACCCCGGGACGAGGGCACAATGAGCAGTTCTTC
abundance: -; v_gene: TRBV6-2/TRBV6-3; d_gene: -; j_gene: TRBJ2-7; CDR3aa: CASSQNIMGYEQYF; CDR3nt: TGTGCCAGCAGCCAGAACATCATGGGCTACGAGCAGTACTTC
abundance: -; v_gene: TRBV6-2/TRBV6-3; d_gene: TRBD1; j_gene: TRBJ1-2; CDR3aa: CASSYAGTAYGYTF; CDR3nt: TGTGCCAGCAGTTACGCCGGGACAGCCTATGGCTACACCTTC
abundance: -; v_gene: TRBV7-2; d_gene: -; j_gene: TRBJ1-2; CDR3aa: CASILDSYGYTF; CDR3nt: TGTGCCAGCATCCTGGACAGCTATGGCTACACCTTC
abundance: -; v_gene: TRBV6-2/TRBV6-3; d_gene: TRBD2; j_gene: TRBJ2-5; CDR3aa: CASSPPAGWRETQYF; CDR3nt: TGTGCCAGCAGTCCTCCAGCGGGGTGGAGAGAGACCCAGTACTTC
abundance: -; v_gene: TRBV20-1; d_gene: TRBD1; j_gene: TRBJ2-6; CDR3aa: CSAPIPPGQGVGANVLTF; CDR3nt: TGCAGTGCTCCAATTCCACCGGGACAGGGGGTCGGGGCCAACGTCCTGACTTTC
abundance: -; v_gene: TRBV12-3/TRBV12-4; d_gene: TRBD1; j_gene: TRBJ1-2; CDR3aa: CASSTRGQGDYGYTF; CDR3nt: TGTGCCAGCAGTACGCGGGGACAGGGGGACTATGGCTACACCTTC
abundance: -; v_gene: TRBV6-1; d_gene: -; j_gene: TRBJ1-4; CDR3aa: CASNFGTQKLFF; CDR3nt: TGTGCCAGCAATTTCGGGACACAAAAACTGTTTTTT
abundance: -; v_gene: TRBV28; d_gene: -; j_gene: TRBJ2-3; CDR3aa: CASSGAKSDTQYF; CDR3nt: TGTGCCAGCAGCGGGGCAAAGTCAGATACGCAGTATTTT
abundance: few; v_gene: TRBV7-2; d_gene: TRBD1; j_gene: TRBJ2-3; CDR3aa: CASSSNRGMMDTQYF; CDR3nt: TGTGCCAGCAGCTCTAACAGGGGGATGATGGATACGCAGTATTTT
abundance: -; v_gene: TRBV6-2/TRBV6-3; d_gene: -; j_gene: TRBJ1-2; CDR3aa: CASNPSRAASRGYTF; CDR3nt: TGTGCCAGCAATCCGTCAAGAGCGGCCAGCCGAGGCTACACCTTC
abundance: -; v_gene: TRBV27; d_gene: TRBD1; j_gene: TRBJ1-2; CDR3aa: CASSLSVRGLEVYGYTF; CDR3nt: TGTGCCAGCAGTTTATCTGTTAGGGGGCTAGAGGTGTATGGCTACACCTTC
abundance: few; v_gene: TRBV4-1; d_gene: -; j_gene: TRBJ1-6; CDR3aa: CASSQEDRDNSPLHF; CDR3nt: TGCGCCAGCAGCCAAGAGGACCGAGATAATTCACCCCTCCACTTT
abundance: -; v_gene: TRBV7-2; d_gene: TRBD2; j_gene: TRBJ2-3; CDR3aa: CASSLALAGGPNTDTQYF; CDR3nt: TGTGCCAGCAGCTTAGCGCTAGCGGGGGGGCCGAACACAGATACGCAGTATTTT
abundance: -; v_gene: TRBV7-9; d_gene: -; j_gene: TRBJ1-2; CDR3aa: CASIHSMPYGYTF; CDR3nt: TGTGCCAGCATCCACAGCATGCCTTATGGCTACACCTTC
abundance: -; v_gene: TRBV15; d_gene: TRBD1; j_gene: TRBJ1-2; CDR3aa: CATSLRTGPIPHGYTF; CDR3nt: TGTGCCACCAGCTTAAGGACAGGACCCATTCCCCATGGCTACACCTTC
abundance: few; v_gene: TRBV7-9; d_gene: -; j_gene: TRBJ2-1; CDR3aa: CASSPSRGDASEQFF; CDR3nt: TGTGCCAGCAGCCCGTCTCGCGGGGATGCCTCTGAGCAGTTCTTC
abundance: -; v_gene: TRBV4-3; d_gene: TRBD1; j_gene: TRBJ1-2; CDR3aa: CASSQVGGGQGFLGYTF; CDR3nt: TGCGCCAGCAGCCAAGTTGGGGGGGGACAGGGGTTTTTAGGCTACACCTTC
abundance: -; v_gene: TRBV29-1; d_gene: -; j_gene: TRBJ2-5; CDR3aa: CSVDGPSGSQYF; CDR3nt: TGCAGCGTGGATGGGCCCTCAGGGTCCCAGTACTTC
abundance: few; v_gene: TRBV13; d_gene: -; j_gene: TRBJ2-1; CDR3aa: CASSALNNEQFF; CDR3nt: TGTGCCAGCAGCGCCCTTAACAATGAGCAGTTCTTC
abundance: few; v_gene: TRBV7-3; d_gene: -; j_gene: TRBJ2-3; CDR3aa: CASSTRGADTQYF; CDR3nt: TGTGCCAGCAGCACCCGAGGTGCAGATACGCAGTATTTT
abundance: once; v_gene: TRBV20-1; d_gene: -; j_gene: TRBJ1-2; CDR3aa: CSALTYTEIRGGYTF; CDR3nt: TGCAGTGCCCTAACCTACACCGAGATTCGAGGGGGCTACACCTTC
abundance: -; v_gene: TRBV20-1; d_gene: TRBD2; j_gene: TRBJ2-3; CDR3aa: CSALAGGPTDTQYF; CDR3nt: TGCAGTGCACTAGCGGGGGGCCCCACAGATACGCAGTATTTT
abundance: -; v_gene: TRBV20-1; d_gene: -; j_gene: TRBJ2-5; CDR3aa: CSARDHQGGRQQYF; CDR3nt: TGCAGTGCTAGAGATCACCAGGGGGGGAGGCAGCAGTACTTC
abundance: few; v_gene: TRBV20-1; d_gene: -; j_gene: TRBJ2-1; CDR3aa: CSARDRAGPSYNEQFF; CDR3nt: TGCAGTGCTAGAGATCGGGCTGGACCCTCCTACAATGAGCAGTTCTTC
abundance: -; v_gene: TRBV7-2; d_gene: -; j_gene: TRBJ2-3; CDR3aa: CASSPEPGADTQYF; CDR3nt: TGTGCCAGCAGCCCCGAGCCAGGCGCAGATACGCAGTATTTT
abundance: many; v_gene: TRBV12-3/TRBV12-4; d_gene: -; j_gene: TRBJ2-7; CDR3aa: CASRGLAYEQYF; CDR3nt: TGTGCCAGCAGGGGGCTTGCCTACGAGCAGTACTTC
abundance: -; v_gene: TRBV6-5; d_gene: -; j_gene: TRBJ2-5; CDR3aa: CASSYSRYLQETQYF; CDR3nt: TGTGCCAGCAGTTACTCGAGGTACCTCCAAGAGACCCAGTACTTC